A selection of T cell receptor beta chains follows, all from one sample in a study of blood T cells in healthy people across ages. TCRdb re-called the 5' RACE reads with MiXCR, one entry per CDR3 protein. Seen here are 1.5 million to 2 million distinct CDR3 sequences, roughly 50% observed once, and the top ten hold approximately 2.1%. Sequencing used blood. The receptors were gathered from a woman aged 40 to 55 in good health. Each CDR3 is given with its conserved first and last residue. The D gene is left open where the match is weak. The size field is filled for only some rows; it gives once, few, many or a size class.

D gene: TRBD1; V gene: TRBV20-1; clone size: NA; J gene: TRBJ1-6; CDR3 protein: CSARDLGQQGYNSPLHF; CDR3 DNA: TGCAGTGCTAGAGATCTTGGGCAACAGGGGTATAATTCACCCCTCCACTTT
D gene: TRBD1; V gene: TRBV6-5; clone size: few; J gene: TRBJ1-2; CDR3 protein: CASSYSEGQNYGYTF; CDR3 DNA: TGTGCCAGCAGTTACTCTGAGGGACAGAACTATGGCTACACCTTC
D gene: TRBD2; V gene: TRBV6-2/TRBV6-3; clone size: NA; J gene: TRBJ2-1; CDR3 protein: CASSYVAGGPVNEQFF; CDR3 DNA: TGTGCCAGCAGTTACGTGGCGGGGGGGCCGGTCAATGAGCAGTTCTTC
D gene: TRBD2; V gene: TRBV2; clone size: few; J gene: TRBJ2-7; CDR3 protein: CAGGTSAYEQYF; CDR3 DNA: TGTGCCGGGGGTACTAGCGCCTACGAGCAGTACTTC
D gene: NA; V gene: TRBV9; clone size: NA; J gene: TRBJ1-2; CDR3 protein: CASSVAPAPGEGYTF; CDR3 DNA: TGTGCCAGCAGCGTAGCTCCGGCCCCCGGGGAGGGCTACACCTTC
D gene: TRBD1; V gene: TRBV6-2/TRBV6-3; clone size: NA; J gene: TRBJ1-1; CDR3 protein: CASSHTAGTGHSPLGTEAFF; CDR3 DNA: TGTGCCAGCAGCCATACTGCCGGGACAGGCCACTCTCCTCTGGGCACTGAAGCTTTCTTT
D gene: NA; V gene: TRBV7-9; clone size: NA; J gene: TRBJ2-7; CDR3 protein: CASSHRGTRDYEQYF; CDR3 DNA: TGTGCCAGCAGCCATCGGGGAACAAGGGACTACGAGCAGTACTTC
D gene: TRBD1; V gene: TRBV20-1; clone size: NA; J gene: TRBJ1-6; CDR3 protein: CSAGDRGGNSPLHF; CDR3 DNA: TGCAGTGCGGGGGACAGGGGTGGCAATTCACCCCTCCACTTT
D gene: NA; V gene: TRBV7-9; clone size: NA; J gene: TRBJ2-5; CDR3 protein: CASSPSTRVRAETQYF; CDR3 DNA: TGTGCCAGCAGCCCCTCGACACGCGTGAGGGCAGAGACCCAGTACTTC
D gene: TRBD1; V gene: TRBV24-1; clone size: few; J gene: TRBJ1-2; CDR3 protein: CATSARTGDYGYTF; CDR3 DNA: TGTGCCACCAGTGCCAGGACAGGAGACTATGGCTACACCTTC
D gene: NA; V gene: TRBV4-1; clone size: NA; J gene: TRBJ2-5; CDR3 protein: CASSQDALMGTQYF; CDR3 DNA: TGCGCCAGCAGCCAAGATGCCCTAATGGGGACCCAGTACTTC
D gene: TRBD1; V gene: TRBV20-1; clone size: few; J gene: TRBJ2-7; CDR3 protein: CSARDAGGTSYEQYF; CDR3 DNA: TGCAGTGCTAGAGATGCAGGGGGAACCTCCTACGAGCAGTACTTC
D gene: TRBD1; V gene: TRBV7-9; clone size: few; J gene: TRBJ2-7; CDR3 protein: CASSSPGQGVIVSYEQYF; CDR3 DNA: TGTGCCAGCAGCTCACCGGGACAGGGGGTCATCGTCTCCTACGAGCAGTACTTC
D gene: NA; V gene: TRBV20-1; clone size: NA; J gene: TRBJ2-7; CDR3 protein: CSARVGARSYEQYF; CDR3 DNA: TGCAGTGCTAGAGTCGGGGCCAGGTCCTACGAGCAGTACTTC
D gene: NA; V gene: TRBV7-2; clone size: few; J gene: TRBJ2-4; CDR3 protein: CASSVQTGEKVQYF; CDR3 DNA: TGTGCCAGCAGCGTCCAGACAGGCGAGAAGGTTCAGTACTTC
D gene: NA; V gene: TRBV28; clone size: once; J gene: TRBJ2-5; CDR3 protein: CASSSGADIEETQYF; CDR3 DNA: TGTGCCAGCAGTTCAGGGGCCGACATCGAAGAGACCCAGTACTTC
D gene: NA; V gene: TRBV4-2; clone size: once; J gene: TRBJ2-4; CDR3 protein: CASSQDLPTGTPKNIQYF; CDR3 DNA: TGTGCCAGCAGCCAAGATCTCCCCACAGGGACCCCCAAAAACATTCAGTACTTC
D gene: NA; V gene: TRBV20-1; clone size: NA; J gene: TRBJ1-5; CDR3 protein: CSARVPGQPNQPQHF; CDR3 DNA: TGCAGTGCTAGAGTTCCAGGGCAACCCAATCAGCCCCAGCATTTT
D gene: TRBD1; V gene: TRBV7-8; clone size: few; J gene: TRBJ2-1; CDR3 protein: CASSPRGTGANEQFF; CDR3 DNA: TGTGCCAGCAGCCCTAGAGGGACAGGGGCAAATGAGCAGTTCTTC
D gene: NA; V gene: TRBV7-2; clone size: NA; J gene: TRBJ2-7; CDR3 protein: CASSFQGSPRGNEQYF; CDR3 DNA: TGTGCCAGCAGCTTCCAGGGGTCTCCCCGGGGGAATGAGCAGTACTTC
D gene: NA; V gene: TRBV11-2; clone size: NA; J gene: TRBJ2-1; CDR3 protein: CASSLAAGRYNEQFF; CDR3 DNA: TGTGCCAGCAGCTTAGCGGCCGGTCGTTACAATGAGCAGTTCTTC
D gene: NA; V gene: TRBV5-1; clone size: NA; J gene: TRBJ1-2; CDR3 protein: CASSLVQGGEGYTF; CDR3 DNA: TGCGCCAGCAGCTTGGTACAGGGCGGTGAAGGCTACACCTTC
D gene: NA; V gene: TRBV12-3/TRBV12-4; clone size: NA; J gene: TRBJ1-2; CDR3 protein: CASRMTGGIYGYTF; CDR3 DNA: TGTGCCAGCAGAATGACAGGAGGGATCTATGGCTACACCTTC
D gene: NA; V gene: TRBV20-1; clone size: NA; J gene: TRBJ1-4; CDR3 protein: CSASRWARSNEKLFF; CDR3 DNA: TGCAGTGCTAGTCGTTGGGCCCGGTCTAATGAAAAACTGTTTTTT
D gene: NA; V gene: TRBV4-1; clone size: few; J gene: TRBJ2-1; CDR3 protein: CASSQASAANEQFF; CDR3 DNA: TGCGCCAGCAGCCAAGCTTCGGCAGCTAATGAGCAGTTCTTC
D gene: NA; V gene: TRBV9; clone size: NA; J gene: TRBJ2-7; CDR3 protein: CASSADLGLHYEQYF; CDR3 DNA: TGCGCCAGCAGCGCGGACCTGGGACTGCACTACGAGCAGTACTTC
D gene: NA; V gene: TRBV25-1; clone size: NA; J gene: TRBJ2-1; CDR3 protein: CASGEWTSGEKEQFF; CDR3 DNA: TGTGCCAGCGGGGAATGGACGTCGGGGGAGAAGGAGCAGTTCTTC
D gene: TRBD1; V gene: TRBV20-1; clone size: NA; J gene: TRBJ1-5; CDR3 protein: CSAPTGGRSQPQHF; CDR3 DNA: TGCAGTGCTCCCACAGGGGGGAGGAGTCAGCCCCAGCATTTT
D gene: NA; V gene: TRBV25-1; clone size: few; J gene: TRBJ2-5; CDR3 protein: CASSGWASEETQYF; CDR3 DNA: TGTGCCAGCAGTGGGTGGGCGAGCGAGGAGACCCAGTACTTC
D gene: NA; V gene: TRBV5-1; clone size: few; J gene: TRBJ1-1; CDR3 protein: CASSRIDMNTEAFF; CDR3 DNA: TGCGCCAGCAGCCGTATTGACATGAACACTGAAGCTTTCTTT
D gene: TRBD1; V gene: TRBV24-1; clone size: few; J gene: TRBJ2-7; CDR3 protein: CATSGQGYEQYF; CDR3 DNA: TGTGCCACCAGTGGACAGGGCTACGAGCAGTACTTC
D gene: NA; V gene: TRBV21-1; clone size: few; J gene: TRBJ1-5; CDR3 protein: CASSKGPEAVPQHF; CDR3 DNA: TGTGCCAGCAGCAAGGGGCCCGAAGCCGTGCCCCAGCATTTT
D gene: NA; V gene: TRBV5-5; clone size: NA; J gene: TRBJ1-1; CDR3 protein: CASSFTMMNTEAFF; CDR3 DNA: TGTGCCAGCAGCTTCACCATGATGAACACTGAAGCTTTCTTT
D gene: NA; V gene: TRBV12-3/TRBV12-4; clone size: NA; J gene: TRBJ2-4; CDR3 protein: CASMATGHKNIQYF; CDR3 DNA: TGTGCCAGCATGGCGACAGGTCACAAAAACATTCAGTACTTC
D gene: TRBD1; V gene: TRBV9; clone size: NA; J gene: TRBJ2-2; CDR3 protein: CASSVQGASNTGELFF; CDR3 DNA: TGTGCCAGCAGCGTGCAGGGGGCGTCGAACACCGGGGAGCTGTTTTTT
D gene: NA; V gene: TRBV14; clone size: NA; J gene: TRBJ2-6; CDR3 protein: CASSPANVLTF; CDR3 DNA: TGTGCCAGCAGCCCGGCCAACGTCCTGACTTTC
D gene: TRBD2; V gene: TRBV20-1; clone size: few; J gene: TRBJ2-5; CDR3 protein: CSATLAGGGETQYF; CDR3 DNA: TGCAGTGCTACCCTAGCGGGGGGCGGGGAGACCCAGTACTTC
D gene: TRBD1; V gene: TRBV15; clone size: NA; J gene: TRBJ2-5; CDR3 protein: CATSSPSGTDLGETQYF; CDR3 DNA: TGTGCCACCAGTAGCCCCTCCGGGACAGACTTAGGAGAGACCCAGTACTTC
D gene: NA; V gene: TRBV20-1; clone size: NA; J gene: TRBJ2-1; CDR3 protein: CSARGLGVEQFF; CDR3 DNA: TGCAGTGCTAGAGGGCTAGGTGTTGAGCAGTTCTTC
D gene: NA; V gene: TRBV5-1; clone size: NA; J gene: TRBJ2-7; CDR3 protein: CASSWDVPYNEQYF; CDR3 DNA: TGCGCCAGCAGCTGGGACGTTCCCTACAATGAGCAGTACTTC
D gene: NA; V gene: TRBV7-9; clone size: once; J gene: TRBJ2-3; CDR3 protein: CASSLAGGTDTKYF; CDR3 DNA: TGTGCCAGCAGCTTAGCAGGGGGGACAGATACGAAGTATTTT
D gene: NA; V gene: TRBV5-1; clone size: many; J gene: TRBJ2-3; CDR3 protein: CASSLASDTQYF; CDR3 DNA: TGCGCCAGCAGCTTGGCATCAGATACGCAGTATTTT
D gene: NA; V gene: TRBV29-1; clone size: NA; J gene: TRBJ1-2; CDR3 protein: CSVRRVTGDGYTF; CDR3 DNA: TGCAGCGTGAGACGGGTCACCGGCGATGGCTACACCTTC
D gene: NA; V gene: TRBV19; clone size: NA; J gene: TRBJ2-5; CDR3 protein: CASSSGSNQETQYF; CDR3 DNA: TGTGCCAGTAGTAGCGGCAGCAACCAAGAGACCCAGTACTTC
D gene: NA; V gene: TRBV6-6; clone size: few; J gene: TRBJ1-2; CDR3 protein: CASIPTGGGSYGYTF; CDR3 DNA: TGTGCCAGCATCCCCACGGGGGGGGGTTCCTATGGCTACACCTTC
D gene: TRBD1; V gene: TRBV4-1; clone size: once; J gene: TRBJ1-2; CDR3 protein: CASSPRGDRYGYTF; CDR3 DNA: TGCGCCAGCAGCCCGAGGGGGGACAGATATGGCTACACCTTC
D gene: TRBD1; V gene: TRBV25-1; clone size: NA; J gene: TRBJ1-6; CDR3 protein: CASSFKGGTGDHSPLHF; CDR3 DNA: TGTGCCAGCAGTTTTAAAGGGGGGACAGGGGATCATTCACCCCTCCACTTT
D gene: TRBD2; V gene: TRBV4-1; clone size: NA; J gene: TRBJ2-3; CDR3 protein: CASSKGGTSGSTDTQYF; CDR3 DNA: TGCGCCAGCAGCAAAGGGGGGACTAGCGGTAGCACAGATACGCAGTATTTT